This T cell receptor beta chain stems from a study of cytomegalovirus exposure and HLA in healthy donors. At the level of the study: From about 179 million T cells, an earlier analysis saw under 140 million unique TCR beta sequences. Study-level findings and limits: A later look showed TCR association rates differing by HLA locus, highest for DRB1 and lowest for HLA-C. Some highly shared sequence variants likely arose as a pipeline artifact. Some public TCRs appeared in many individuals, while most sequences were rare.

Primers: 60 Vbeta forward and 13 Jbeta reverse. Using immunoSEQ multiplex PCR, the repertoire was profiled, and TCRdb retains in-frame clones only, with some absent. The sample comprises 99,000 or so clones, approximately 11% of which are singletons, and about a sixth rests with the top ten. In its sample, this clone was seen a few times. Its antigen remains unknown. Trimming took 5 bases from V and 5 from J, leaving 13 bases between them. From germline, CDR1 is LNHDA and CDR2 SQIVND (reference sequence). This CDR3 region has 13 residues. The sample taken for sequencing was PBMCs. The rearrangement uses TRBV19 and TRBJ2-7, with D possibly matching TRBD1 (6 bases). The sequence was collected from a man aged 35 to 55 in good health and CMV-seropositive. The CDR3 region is CASSVSRGNEQYF. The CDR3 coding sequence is TGTGCCAGTAGTGTCTCCAGGGGTAACGAGCAGTACTTC.